This T cell receptor (beta chain) came from a study of blood T cells in healthy people across ages. Sample-barcoded 5' priming and a J-beta primer mix drove a second PCR of about 7 to 12 cycles. Using its own MiXCR run on the 5' RACE reads, TCRdb lists one record per CDR3 protein. The sample shows about 670,000 distinct CDR3 sequences, around 50% of them seen only once. Germline assignment: CDR1 ENHRY and CDR2 SYGVKD. The CDR3 runs 14 residues. V was trimmed by 6 bases and J by 1 base, leaving 10 bases between them. V usage is TRBV10-3 and J usage is TRBJ2-1; weak D call: TRBD2 (5 bases). The origin of this receptor is a woman older than 75 in good health. The sample consisted of blood. The CDR3 reads CAIRVEVSYNEQFF. CDR3 nucleotides: TGTGCCATCAGAGTGGAGGTTTCCTACAATGAGCAGTTCTTC.